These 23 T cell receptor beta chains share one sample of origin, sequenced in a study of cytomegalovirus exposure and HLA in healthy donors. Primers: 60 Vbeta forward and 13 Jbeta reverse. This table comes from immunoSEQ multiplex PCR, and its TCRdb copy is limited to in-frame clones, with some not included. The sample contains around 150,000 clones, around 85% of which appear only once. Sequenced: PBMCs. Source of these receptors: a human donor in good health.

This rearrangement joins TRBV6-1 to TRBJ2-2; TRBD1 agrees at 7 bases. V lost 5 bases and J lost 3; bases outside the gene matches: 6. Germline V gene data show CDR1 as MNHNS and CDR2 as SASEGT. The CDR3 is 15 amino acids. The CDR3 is CASSPDTGDTGELFF. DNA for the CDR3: TGTGCCAGCAGTCCGGATACAGGGGACACCGGGGAGCTGTTTTTT.

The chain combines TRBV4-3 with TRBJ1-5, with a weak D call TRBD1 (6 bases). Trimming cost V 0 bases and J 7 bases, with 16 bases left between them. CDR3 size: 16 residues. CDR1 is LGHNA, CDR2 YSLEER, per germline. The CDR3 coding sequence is TGCGCCAGCAGCCAAGATGCGGCAGGGGCGGGCCAGCCCCAGCATTTT. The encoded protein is CASSQDAAGAGQPQHF.

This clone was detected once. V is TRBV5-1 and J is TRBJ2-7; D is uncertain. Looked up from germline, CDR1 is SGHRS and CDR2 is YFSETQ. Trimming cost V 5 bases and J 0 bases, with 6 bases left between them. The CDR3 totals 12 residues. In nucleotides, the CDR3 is TGCGCCAGCAGACAGTTCTCCTACGAGCAGTACTTC. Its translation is CASRQFSYEQYF.

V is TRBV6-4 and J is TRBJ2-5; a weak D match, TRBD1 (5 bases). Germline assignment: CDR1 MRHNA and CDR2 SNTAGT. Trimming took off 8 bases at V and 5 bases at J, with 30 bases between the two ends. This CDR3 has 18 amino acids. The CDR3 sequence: CASPPLVFFRAVKETQYF. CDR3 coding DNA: TGTGCCAGCCCCCCTTTAGTCTTTTTCAGGGCTGTGAAGGAGACCCAGTACTTC.

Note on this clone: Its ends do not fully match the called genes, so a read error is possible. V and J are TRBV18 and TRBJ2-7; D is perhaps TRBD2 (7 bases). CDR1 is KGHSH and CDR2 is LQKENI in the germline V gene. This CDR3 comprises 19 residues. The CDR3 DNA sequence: TGTGCCAGCTCAACCACCGTGGGGGGGGCCGCCCCGACCTCCCACGAGCAGTACTTC. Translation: CASSTTVGGAAPTSHEQYF.

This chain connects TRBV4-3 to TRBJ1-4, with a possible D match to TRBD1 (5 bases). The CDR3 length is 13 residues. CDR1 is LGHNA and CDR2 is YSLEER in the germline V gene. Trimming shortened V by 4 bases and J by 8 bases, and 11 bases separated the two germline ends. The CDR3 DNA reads TGCGCCAGCAGCCGGGACTCGGGAGAAAAACTGTTTTTT. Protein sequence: CASSRDSGEKLFF.

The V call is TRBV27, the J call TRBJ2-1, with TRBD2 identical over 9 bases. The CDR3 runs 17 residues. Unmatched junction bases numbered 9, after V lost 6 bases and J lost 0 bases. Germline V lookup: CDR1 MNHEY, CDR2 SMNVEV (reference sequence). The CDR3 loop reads CASRAVGRGGSYNEQFF. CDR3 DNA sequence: TGTGCCAGCAGAGCGGTTGGGCGGGGGGGCTCCTACAATGAGCAGTTCTTC.

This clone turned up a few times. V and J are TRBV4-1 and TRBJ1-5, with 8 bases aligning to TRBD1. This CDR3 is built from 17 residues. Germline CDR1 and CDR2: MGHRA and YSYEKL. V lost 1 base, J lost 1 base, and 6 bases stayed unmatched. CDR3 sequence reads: CASSQVQGAGSNQPQHF. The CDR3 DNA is TGCGCCAGCAGCCAAGTCCAGGGGGCGGGAAGCAATCAGCCCCAGCATTTT.

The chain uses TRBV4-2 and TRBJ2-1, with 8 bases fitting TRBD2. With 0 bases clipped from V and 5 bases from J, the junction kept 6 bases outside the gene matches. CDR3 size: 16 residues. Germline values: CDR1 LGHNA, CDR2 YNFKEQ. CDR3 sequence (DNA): TGTGCCAGCAGCCAAGATCCCAGCGGGGGTGACAATGAGCAGTTCTTC. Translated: CASSQDPSGGDNEQFF.

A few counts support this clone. The CDR3: CASSLGLAASGTDTQYF. CDR3 sequence (DNA): TGCGCCAGCAGCTTGGGACTAGCGGCCTCGGGCACAGATACGCAGTATTTT. V is TRBV5-1 and J is TRBJ2-3; 9 bases are a match to TRBD2. With 0 bases clipped from V and 1 base from J, the junction kept 6 bases outside the gene matches. CDR1 and CDR2 (germline): SGHRS, YFSETQ. CDR3 length: 17 amino acids.

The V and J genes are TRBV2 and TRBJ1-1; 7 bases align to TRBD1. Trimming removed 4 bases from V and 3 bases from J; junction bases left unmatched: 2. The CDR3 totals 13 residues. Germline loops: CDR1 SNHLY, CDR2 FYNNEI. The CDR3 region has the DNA TGTGCCAGCAGTGGCAGGGGGTACACTGAAGCTTTCTTT. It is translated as CASSGRGYTEAFF.

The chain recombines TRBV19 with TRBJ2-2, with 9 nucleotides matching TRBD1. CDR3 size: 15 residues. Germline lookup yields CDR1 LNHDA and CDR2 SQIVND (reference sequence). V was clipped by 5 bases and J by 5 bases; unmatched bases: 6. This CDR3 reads CASSFGTGWTGELFF. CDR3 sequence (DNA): TGTGCCAGTAGTTTCGGGACAGGGTGGACCGGGGAGCTGTTTTTT.

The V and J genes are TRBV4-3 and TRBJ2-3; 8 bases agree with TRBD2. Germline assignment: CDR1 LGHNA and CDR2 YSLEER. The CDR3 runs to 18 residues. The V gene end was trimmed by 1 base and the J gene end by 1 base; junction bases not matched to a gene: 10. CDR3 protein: CASSQGGSSGGRTDTQYF. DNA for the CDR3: TGCGCCAGCAGCCAAGGGGGCTCGAGCGGGGGCCGCACAGATACGCAGTATTTT.

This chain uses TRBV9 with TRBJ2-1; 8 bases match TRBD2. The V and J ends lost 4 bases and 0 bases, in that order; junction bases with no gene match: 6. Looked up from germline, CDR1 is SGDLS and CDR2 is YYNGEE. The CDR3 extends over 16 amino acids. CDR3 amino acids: CASSSSGGSSYNEQFF. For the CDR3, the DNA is TGTGCCAGCAGCTCTTCGGGGGGGAGCTCCTACAATGAGCAGTTCTTC.

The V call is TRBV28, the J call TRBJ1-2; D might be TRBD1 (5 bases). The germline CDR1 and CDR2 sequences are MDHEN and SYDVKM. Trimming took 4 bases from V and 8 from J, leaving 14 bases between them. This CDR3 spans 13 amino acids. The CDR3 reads CASSYDSGRGYTF. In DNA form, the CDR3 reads TGTGCCAGCAGTTATGACAGCGGGAGGGGCTACACCTTC.

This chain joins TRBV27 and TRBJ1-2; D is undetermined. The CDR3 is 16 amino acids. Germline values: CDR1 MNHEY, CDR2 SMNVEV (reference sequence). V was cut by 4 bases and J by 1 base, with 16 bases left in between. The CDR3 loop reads CASSSYSSESNYGYTF. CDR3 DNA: TGTGCCAGCAGTTCGTACTCCTCCGAAAGTAACTATGGCTACACCTTC.

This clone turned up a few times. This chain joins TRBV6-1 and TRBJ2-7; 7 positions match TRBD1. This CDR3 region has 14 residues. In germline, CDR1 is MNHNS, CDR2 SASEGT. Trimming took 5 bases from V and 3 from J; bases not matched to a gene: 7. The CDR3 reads CASSISDRNYEQYF. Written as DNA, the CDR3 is TGTGCCAGCAGTATCTCGGACAGGAACTACGAGCAGTACTTC.

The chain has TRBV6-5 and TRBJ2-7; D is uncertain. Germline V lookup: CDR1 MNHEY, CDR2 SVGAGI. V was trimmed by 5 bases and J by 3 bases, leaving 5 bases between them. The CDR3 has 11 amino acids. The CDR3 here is CASSAGYEQYF. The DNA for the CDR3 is TGTGCCAGCAGTGCAGGCTACGAGCAGTACTTC.

The CDR3 protein is CASSYGQGTNTEAFF. DNA of the CDR3: TGTGCCAGCAGTTACGGACAGGGTACGAACACTGAAGCTTTCTTT. The chain links TRBV6-6 to TRBJ1-1; TRBD1 agrees at 8 bases. Germline assignment: CDR1 MNHNY and CDR2 SVGAGI (reference sequence). This CDR3 has 15 residues. V dropped 2 bases and J dropped 1; count of bases not matched to a gene: 3.

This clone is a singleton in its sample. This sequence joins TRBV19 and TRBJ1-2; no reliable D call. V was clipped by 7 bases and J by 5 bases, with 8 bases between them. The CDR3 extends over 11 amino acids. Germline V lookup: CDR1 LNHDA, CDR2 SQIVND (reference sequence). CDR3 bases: TGTGCCAGTACCAACTATTATGGCTACACCTTC. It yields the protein CASTNYYGYTF.

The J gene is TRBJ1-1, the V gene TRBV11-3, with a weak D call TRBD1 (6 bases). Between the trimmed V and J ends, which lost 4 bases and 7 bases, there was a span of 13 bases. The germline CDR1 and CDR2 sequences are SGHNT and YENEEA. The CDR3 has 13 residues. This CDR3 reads CASSYTGWGEAFF. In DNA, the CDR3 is TGTGCCAGCAGCTATACAGGGTGGGGTGAAGCTTTCTTT.

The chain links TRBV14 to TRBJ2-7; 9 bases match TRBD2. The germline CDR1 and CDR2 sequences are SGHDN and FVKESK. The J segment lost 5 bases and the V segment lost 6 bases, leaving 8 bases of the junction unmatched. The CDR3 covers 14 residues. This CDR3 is CASRRGLAGHEQYF. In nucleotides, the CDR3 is TGTGCCAGCAGGAGGGGACTAGCTGGCCACGAGCAGTACTTC.

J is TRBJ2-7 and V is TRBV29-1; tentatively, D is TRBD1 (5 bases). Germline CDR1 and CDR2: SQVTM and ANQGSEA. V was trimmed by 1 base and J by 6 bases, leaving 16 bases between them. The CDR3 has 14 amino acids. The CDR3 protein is CSVEVAQGPGEQYF. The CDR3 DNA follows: TGCAGCGTTGAAGTGGCGCAGGGCCCAGGCGAGCAGTACTTC.